The 26 T cell receptor beta chains presented below share a single source sample, sequenced in a study of T cell changes during pregnancy in multiple sclerosis. Sequencing was performed with immunoSEQ multiplex PCR; in TCRdb, only in-frame clones are kept and a portion is missing. Found here are about 100,000 clones, about 91% of them singletons; the top ten hold around 3.1%. This specimen consisted of peripheral blood, obtained in the second trimester of pregnancy. The receptors originated from a female donor with multiple sclerosis, enrolled in a pregnancy study.

The chain uses TRBV5-1 and TRBJ2-1, with 16 bases fitting TRBD2. The V and J ends lost 4 bases and 7 bases, in that order; junction bases with no gene match: 2. The CDR3 runs to 15 residues. Looked up from germline, CDR1 is SGHRS and CDR2 is YFSETQ. The CDR3 loop reads CASSPGLAGGNEQFF. DNA of the CDR3: TGCGCCAGCAGCCCGGGACTAGCGGGAGGGAATGAGCAGTTCTTC.

A note on this clone: One end of the junction varies from germline; a read error may be responsible. The rearrangement joins TRBV7-7 to TRBJ2-1; 10 bases are shared with TRBD2. The germline gives CDR1 SSHAT, CDR2 FNYEAQ (reference sequence). The CDR3 sequence is 15 residues long. CDR3 bases: TGTGCTAGCAGCTCATCTAGCGGGAGAATGGATGAGCAGTTCTTC. Translating it yields CASSSSSGRMDEQFF.

The chain joins TRBV28 to TRBJ1-4; D is unresolved. Germline V lookup: CDR1 MDHEN, CDR2 SYDVKM. CDR3 length: 17 residues. Trimming pared 2 bases from V and 0 bases from J, leaving 13 bases between. CDR3 in DNA: TGTGCCAGCAGTTTAATGAGCCCGATTGCAACTAATGAAAAACTGTTTTTT. It is translated as CASSLMSPIATNEKLFF.

The chain is built from TRBV6-8 and TRBJ1-5; D unresolved. The germline gives CDR1 MNHGY, CDR2 SAAAGT. The CDR3 has 18 residues. The V end lost 7 bases, the J end lost 4 bases, and 26 bases lay between the germline ends. In nucleotides, the CDR3 is TGTGCCAGCACCAAAAGGTTCCGGGGTCGTGCGAGGAATCAGCCCCAGCATTTT. Amino acid sequence: CASTKRFRGRARNQPQHF.

The chain recombines TRBV16 with TRBJ1-2; the D gene is possibly TRBD1 (6 bases). CDR1 and CDR2 from the germline V gene are KGHSY and FQNENV. V lost 3 bases and J lost 6, with 14 bases in between. The CDR3 runs 14 residues. The CDR3 region is CASSHLQGPNGYTF. CDR3 nucleotides: TGTGCCAGCAGCCATTTACAGGGCCCAAATGGCTACACCTTC.

The V gene is TRBV7-6, the J gene TRBJ2-1; TRBD2 matches 12 bases. Losses at the gene ends were 5 bases for V and 4 bases for J; bases not matched to a gene: 9. The CDR3 runs 17 residues. Germline CDR1 SGHVS, CDR2 FNYEAQ. The CDR3 here is CASSPRLAGAEYNEQFF. CDR3 DNA sequence: TGTGCCAGCAGCCCCCGACTAGCGGGAGCGGAGTACAATGAGCAGTTCTTC.

This clone was counted only a few times. The chain combines TRBV25-1 with TRBJ1-1, with 7 bases aligning to TRBD1. V shed 6 bases and J 6 bases; nucleotides not matched to a gene: 7. This CDR3 has 13 amino acids. Germline CDR1 and CDR2: MGHDK and SYGVNS. CDR3 DNA sequence: TGTGCCAGCAGGGCTACAGGGGTCTCTGAAGCTTTCTTT. Its translation: CASRATGVSEAFF.

This clone has only one observation. The chain uses TRBV29-1 and TRBJ2-1; 9 nucleotides agree with TRBD2. V lost 0 bases, J lost 8 bases, and 8 bases stayed unmatched. The CDR3 is 15 residues long. Germline V CDR1 and CDR2: SQVTM, ANQGSEA. CDR3 sequence (DNA): TGCAGCGTTGAAGACAGGCGGGAGGGCCCGGATGAGCAGTTCTTC. Translated, it gives CSVEDRREGPDEQFF.

This clone was observed a single time. The chain couples TRBV4-2 to TRBJ2-7; 11 bases are shared with TRBD2. Trimming cost V 1 base and J 2 bases; bases outside gene matches: 4. Germline values: CDR1 LGHNA, CDR2 YNFKEQ. CDR3 length: 16 amino acids. The CDR3 sequence is CASSQGGSGRAYEQYF. CDR3 DNA: TGTGCCAGCAGCCAAGGGGGTAGCGGGAGGGCCTACGAGCAGTACTTC.

CDR3 protein: CASSSTGDRVGYLPNYGYTF. The CDR3 DNA is TGTGCCAGCAGCTCAACCGGGGACAGGGTGGGCTACCTTCCTAACTATGGCTACACCTTC. V and J are TRBV13 and TRBJ1-2; 9 positions agree with TRBD1. The CDR3 sequence is 20 residues long. Germline loops: CDR1 PRHDT, CDR2 FYEKMQ (reference sequence). Trimming at V came to 4 bases and at J to 0 bases, leaving 18 bases not matched to a gene. The entire variable domain, with the rest obtained from reference TRBV13 and TRBJ1-2, is as follows: AAGVIQSPRHLIKEKRETATLKCYPIPRHDTVYWYQQGPGQDPQFLISFYEKMQSDKGSIPDRFSAQQFSDYHSELNMSSLELGDSALYFCASSSTGDRVGYLPNYGYTFGSGTRLTVV.

The chain recombines TRBV5-4 with TRBJ1-4; TRBD1 matches at 7 bases. CDR3 length: 17 amino acids. Germline values: CDR1 SGHNT, CDR2 YYREEE (reference sequence). V dropped 4 bases and J dropped 1; count of bases not matched to a gene: 10. DNA for the CDR3: TGTGCCAGCAGCCCGGGGGACAGCGTGGAAACTAATGAAAAACTGTTTTTT. Translating gives CASSPGDSVETNEKLFF.

The chain joins TRBV6-5 to TRBJ1-2; 8 bases align to TRBD1. Trimming at V came to 4 bases and at J to 3 bases, leaving 1 base not matched to a gene. The CDR3 totals 13 residues. Germline V gives CDR1 MNHEY, CDR2 SVGAGI. The CDR3 nucleotides are TGTGCCAGCAGTTGGGGACAGGACTATGGCTACACCTTC. It specifies CASSWGQDYGYTF.

This chain joins TRBV7-9 and TRBJ2-7; 8 bases are shared with TRBD1. Germline V CDR1 and CDR2: SEHNR, FQNEAQ (reference sequence). The CDR3 loop spans 16 amino acids. Trimming took 5 bases from V and 0 from J; bases not matched to a gene: 9. The CDR3 DNA is TGTGCCAGCAGCCAAAGATCAGGGGGCGCCTCCTACGAGCAGTACTTC. It encodes CASSQRSGGASYEQYF.

The chain employs TRBV29-1 and TRBJ2-7, with D maybe TRBD1 (6 bases). Germline V gene lookup returns CDR1 SQVTM and CDR2 ANQGSEA. CDR3 size: 11 residues. Trimming took 7 bases from V and 7 from J, leaving 14 bases between them. CDR3 bases: TGCAGCGCCGCAAGGGGGACGGAGCAGTACTTC. This encodes CSAARGTEQYF.

The chain has TRBV4-2 and TRBJ2-2; a weak D match, TRBD2 (5 bases). Trimming pared 2 bases from V and 3 bases from J, leaving 13 bases between. CDR3 length equals 16 residues. Germline V gives CDR1 LGHNA, CDR2 YNFKEQ. CDR3 sequence: CASSQLPGSYTGELFF. In DNA form, the CDR3 reads TGTGCCAGCAGCCAATTACCGGGGAGCTACACCGGGGAGCTGTTTTTT.

The chain has TRBV19 and TRBJ2-5; D unclear. With 4 bases removed from V and 5 bases from J, the gap between germline ends came to 8 bases. Germline V lookup: CDR1 LNHDA, CDR2 SQIVND (reference sequence). The CDR3 covers 12 residues. The CDR3 coding sequence is TGTGCCAGTAGTAGCGCTTGGGAGACCCAGTACTTC. Its translation is CASSSAWETQYF.

The rearrangement links TRBV10-3 to TRBJ2-2, with 12 bases identical to TRBD2. The CDR3 is 18 amino acids. Losses at the gene ends were 8 bases for V and 0 bases for J; bases not matched to a gene: 10. Per germline, CDR1 ENHRY and CDR2 SYGVKD. As DNA, the CDR3 is TGTGCCATCGGGCGGGTAGGACTAGCGGGGTCGAACACCGGGGAGCTGTTTTTT. Residues: CAIGRVGLAGSNTGELFF.

The genes are TRBV7-8 and TRBJ2-7, with 11 bases aligning to TRBD2. CDR1 SGHVS and CDR2 FQNEAQ come from the germline V gene. The CDR3 is made up of 16 amino acids. Trimming at V came to 5 bases and at J to 0 bases, leaving 6 bases not matched to a gene. CDR3 in amino acids: CASSVGTSGSSYEQYF. CDR3 nucleotides: TGTGCCAGCAGCGTCGGGACTAGCGGAAGCTCCTACGAGCAGTACTTC.

The V call is TRBV19, the J call TRBJ2-1, with a tentative D call TRBD2 (6 bases). Germline CDR1 is LNHDA and CDR2 is SQIVND (reference sequence). V gave up 0 bases and J gave up 0 bases, with 9 bases separating them. The CDR3 is 16 residues long. DNA for the CDR3: TGTGCCAGTAGTATAGAGGGGGGTAGCTCCTACAATGAGCAGTTCTTC. Translated: CASSIEGGSSYNEQFF.

This sequence joins TRBV6-1 and TRBJ2-1, with 16 bases aligning to TRBD2. Germline V gives CDR1 MNHNS, CDR2 SASEGT. This CDR3 contains 15 residues. V shed 4 bases, J shed 8 bases, and the junction held 2 bases outside the gene matches. CDR3 region: CASSVGTSGRDEQFF. CDR3 DNA: TGTGCCAGCAGTGTAGGGACTAGCGGGAGGGATGAGCAGTTCTTC.

The chain is built from TRBV9 and TRBJ2-7; 10 nucleotides line up with TRBD2. The CDR3 runs 14 residues. Germline V gives CDR1 SGDLS, CDR2 YYNGEE. The V gene end was trimmed by 3 bases and the J gene end by 5 bases; junction bases not matched to a gene: 5. CDR3 DNA sequence: TGTGCCAGCAGCGGGACTAGCGGCACCCACGAGCAGTACTTC. This gives the protein CASSGTSGTHEQYF.

The rearrangement uses TRBV7-6 and TRBJ1-3, with no clear D. The ends were cut back, 1 base at V and 3 bases at J, with 4 bases in the middle. CDR1 and CDR2 (germline): SGHVS, FNYEAQ. The CDR3 loop spans 13 amino acids. The CDR3 region is CASSLGSGNTIYF. The CDR3 DNA reads TGTGCCAGCAGCTTAGGGAGTGGAAACACCATATATTTT.

The chain links TRBV19 to TRBJ1-5, with D perhaps TRBD1 (6 bases). The CDR3 length is 16 residues. Germline V gene lookup returns CDR1 LNHDA and CDR2 SQIVND (reference sequence). Trimming cost V 6 bases and J 4 bases, with 19 bases left between them. This CDR3 is CASRRESGTLNQPQHF. The CDR3, as DNA: TGTGCCAGTAGGAGAGAATCCGGGACACTAAATCAGCCCCAGCATTTT.

The chain is built from TRBV25-1 and TRBJ2-1; 9 positions agree with TRBD2. Losses at the gene ends were 8 bases for V and 8 bases for J; bases not matched to a gene: 4. This CDR3 has 12 residues. Germline CDR1 is MGHDK and CDR2 is SYGVNS. Here the CDR3 DNA reads TGTGCCAGCGGGGCGGGGGGGTATGAGCAGTTCTTC. Protein sequence: CASGAGGYEQFF.

This chain connects TRBV6-6 to TRBJ2-7; possibly TRBD2 for D (6 bases). V dropped 6 bases and J dropped 6 bases, with 15 bases sitting between them. This CDR3 is 13 amino acids long. CDR1 is MNHNY and CDR2 is SVGAGI in the germline V gene (reference sequence). CDR3 sequence reads: CASSEPGAAEQYF. The DNA of the CDR3 is TGTGCCAGCAGCGAACCGGGAGCCGCCGAGCAGTACTTC.

The chain carries TRBV5-8 and TRBJ2-3, with 8 nucleotides matching TRBD1. Germline CDR1 SGHTS, CDR2 YDEGEE. The CDR3 has 14 amino acids. The junction had 5 bases not matched to a gene; V was cut back by 2 bases and J by 6 bases. The CDR3 loop is CASSFGQGGDTQYF. The CDR3 coding sequence is TGTGCCAGCAGCTTTGGACAGGGCGGGGATACGCAGTATTTT.